This TCR beta chain comes out of a study of blood T cell repertoires in COVID-19. As processed by the authors: From reference gene primer amplification, estimates of nucleated cell counts were derived. Sequencing used immunoSEQ multiplex PCR; TCRdb keeps in-frame clones, though not all of them. That table is the source of V, J and clone size, and D and trimming were worked out from the DNA. Here the sample spans 250,000 to 300,000 clones, 88% being singletons. The sequenced sample was peripheral blood. This receptor was taken from a woman in her seventies with COVID-19, enrolled during active disease.

The DNA for the CDR3 is TGTGCCAGCAGCTTACAACAGGGTCAGTTCTTC. Its protein is CASSLQQGQFF. The rearrangement joins TRBV11-3 to TRBJ2-1, with a tentative D call TRBD1 (6 bases). CDR1 is SGHNT, CDR2 YENEEA, per germline. The CDR3 spans 11 residues. V lost 2 bases, J lost 13 bases, and 9 bases lay in between.